The clone carrying this TCR beta chain was seen more than once but under ten times. What it recognizes is unknown. The PCR contained 60 Vbeta and 13 Jbeta primers. Sequencing used immunoSEQ multiplex PCR; TCRdb keeps in-frame clones, though not all of them. The repertoire holds 150,000 to 200,000 clones, with more than 80% as singletons. V lost 4 bases to trimming and J lost 3 bases; unmatched junction nucleotides: 3. The length of the CDR3 is 13 residues. Germline V gene lookup returns CDR1 SGHTS and CDR2 YDEGEE. The data originate from a study of cytomegalovirus exposure and HLA in healthy donors. Study results and caveats: Previously analyzed data showed that most TCR beta V segments were productive at a frequency of about 90% or about 30%. The study designated roughly 160 TCR beta chains cytomegalovirus-associated. Highly shared sequence variants in one cluster were likely a sequencing artifact.

The J gene is TRBJ1-2, the V gene TRBV5-8, with TRBD1 matching over 7 bases. Sequenced: PBMCs. The sequence derives from a boy younger than 18 in good health and CMV-seronegative. The chain's CDR3 is CASSATGHYGYTF. CDR3 sequence (DNA): TGTGCCAGCAGCGCGACAGGGCACTATGGCTACACCTTC.